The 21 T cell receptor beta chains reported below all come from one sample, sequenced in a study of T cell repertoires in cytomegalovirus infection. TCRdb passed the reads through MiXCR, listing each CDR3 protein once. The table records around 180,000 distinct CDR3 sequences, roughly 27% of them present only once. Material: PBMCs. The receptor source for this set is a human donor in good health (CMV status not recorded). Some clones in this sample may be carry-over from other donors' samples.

CDR3 nucleotide sequence: TGTGCCAGCAGCTTAGATGAAATGAACACTGAAGCTTTCTTT. This encodes CASSLDEMNTEAFF. This chain connects TRBV11-2 to TRBJ1-1, with D uncertain. The V end was cut by 0 bases, the J end by 0 bases, with 5 bases between. Germline loops: CDR1 SGHAT, CDR2 FQNNGV. The length of the CDR3 is 14 residues.

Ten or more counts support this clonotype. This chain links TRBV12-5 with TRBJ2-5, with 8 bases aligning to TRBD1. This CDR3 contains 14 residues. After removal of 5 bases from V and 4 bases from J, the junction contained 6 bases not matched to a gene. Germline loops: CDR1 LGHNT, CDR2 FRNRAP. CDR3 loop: CASGPQTGGETQYF. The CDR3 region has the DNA TGTGCTAGTGGTCCCCAAACAGGGGGAGAGACCCAGTACTTC.

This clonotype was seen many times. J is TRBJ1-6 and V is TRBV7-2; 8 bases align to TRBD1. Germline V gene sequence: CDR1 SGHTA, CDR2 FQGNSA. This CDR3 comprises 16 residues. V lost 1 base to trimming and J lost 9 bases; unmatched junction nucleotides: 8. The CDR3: CASSLVGTGKASPLHF. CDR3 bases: TGTGCCAGCAGCTTAGTAGGGACAGGCAAGGCTTCACCCCTCCACTTT.

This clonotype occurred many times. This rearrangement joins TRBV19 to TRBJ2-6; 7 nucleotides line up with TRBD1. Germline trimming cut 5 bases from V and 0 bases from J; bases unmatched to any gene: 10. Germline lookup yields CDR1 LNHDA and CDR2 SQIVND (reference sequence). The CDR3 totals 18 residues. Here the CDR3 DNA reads TGTGCCAGTAGTCACTCGACAGGGCGTAGCTCTGGGGCCAACGTCCTGACTTTC. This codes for CASSHSTGRSSGANVLTF. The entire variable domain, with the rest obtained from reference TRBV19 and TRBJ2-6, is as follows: DGGITQSPKYLFRKEGQNVTLSCEQNLNHDAMYWYRQDPGQGLRLIYYSQIVNDFQKGDIAEGYSVSREKKESFPLTVTSAQKNPTAFYLCASSHSTGRSSGANVLTFGAGSRLTVL.

CDR3: CASSLFDPRRGADTQYF. DNA of the CDR3: TGTGCCAGCTCTCTTTTCGACCCACGTCGTGGGGCAGATACGCAGTATTTT. The V call is TRBV7-8, the J call TRBJ2-3; D gene unclear. V shed 8 bases and J shed 4 bases, with 25 bases lying between them. Germline V CDR1 and CDR2: SGHVS, FQNEAQ. CDR3 length equals 17 residues.

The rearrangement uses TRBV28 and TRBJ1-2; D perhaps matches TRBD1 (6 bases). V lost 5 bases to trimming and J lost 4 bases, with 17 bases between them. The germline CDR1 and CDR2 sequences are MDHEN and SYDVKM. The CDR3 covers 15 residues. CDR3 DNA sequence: TGTGCCAGCAGTCAATCTGCGACAGGTGTCTATGGCTACACCTTC. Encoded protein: CASSQSATGVYGYTF.

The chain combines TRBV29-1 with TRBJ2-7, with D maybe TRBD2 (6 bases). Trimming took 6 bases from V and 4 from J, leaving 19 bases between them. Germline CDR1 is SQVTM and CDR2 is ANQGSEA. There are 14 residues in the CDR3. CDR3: CSVGGAGTTYEQYF. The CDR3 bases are TGCAGCGTCGGAGGGGCGGGGACGACTTACGAGCAGTACTTC.

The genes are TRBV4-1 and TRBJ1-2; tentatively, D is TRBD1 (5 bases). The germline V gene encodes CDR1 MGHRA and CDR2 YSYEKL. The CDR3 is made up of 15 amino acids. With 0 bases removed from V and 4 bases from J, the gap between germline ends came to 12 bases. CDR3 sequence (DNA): TGCGCCAGCAGCCAAGACCCCGGGGGGAGCTATGGCTACACCTTC. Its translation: CASSQDPGGSYGYTF.

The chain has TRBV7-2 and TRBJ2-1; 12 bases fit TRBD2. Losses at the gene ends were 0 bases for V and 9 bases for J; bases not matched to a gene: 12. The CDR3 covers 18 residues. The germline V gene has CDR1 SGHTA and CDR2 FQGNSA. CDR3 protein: CASSLARLAGGRGGEQFF. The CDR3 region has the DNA TGTGCCAGCAGCTTAGCGAGGCTAGCGGGGGGGCGGGGTGGTGAGCAGTTCTTC.

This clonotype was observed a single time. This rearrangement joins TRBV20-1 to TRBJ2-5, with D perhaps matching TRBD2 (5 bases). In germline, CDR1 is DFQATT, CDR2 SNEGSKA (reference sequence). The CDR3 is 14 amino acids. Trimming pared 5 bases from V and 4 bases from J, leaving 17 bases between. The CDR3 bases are TGCAGTGCTTATGCTCCGGGCCGGGGAGAGACCCAGTACTTC. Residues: CSAYAPGRGETQYF.

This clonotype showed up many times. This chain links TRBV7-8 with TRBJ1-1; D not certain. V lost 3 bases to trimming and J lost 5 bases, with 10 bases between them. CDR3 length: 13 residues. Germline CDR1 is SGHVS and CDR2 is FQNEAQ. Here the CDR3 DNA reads TGTGCCAGCAGCTTGGGCTTAGAGACTGAAGCTTTCTTT. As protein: CASSLGLETEAFF.

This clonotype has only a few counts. The CDR3 DNA reads as TGTGCCAGTAGTGCCGACCTCCTAGCGGTGGGGACTTCCAATGAGCAGTTCTTC. The encoded protein is CASSADLLAVGTSNEQFF. V and J are TRBV19 and TRBJ2-1, with 7 bases matching TRBD2. The CDR3 covers 18 residues. CDR1 is LNHDA and CDR2 is SQIVND in the germline V gene (reference sequence). The ends lost 5 bases at V and 6 bases at J; junction bases unmatched: 19.

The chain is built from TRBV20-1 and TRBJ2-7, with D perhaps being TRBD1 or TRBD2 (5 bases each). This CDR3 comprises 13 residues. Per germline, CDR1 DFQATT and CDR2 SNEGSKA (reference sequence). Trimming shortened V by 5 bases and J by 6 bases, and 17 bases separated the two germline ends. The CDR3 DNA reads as TGCAGTGCTTCCATCGCCCTGGGGGTCGAGCAGTACTTC. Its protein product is CSASIALGVEQYF.

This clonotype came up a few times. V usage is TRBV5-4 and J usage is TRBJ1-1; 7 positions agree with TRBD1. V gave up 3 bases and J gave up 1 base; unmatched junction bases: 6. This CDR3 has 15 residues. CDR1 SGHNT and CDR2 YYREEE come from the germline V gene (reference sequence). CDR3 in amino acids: CASSSGTVANTEAFF. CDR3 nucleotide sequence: TGTGCCAGCAGCTCTGGGACAGTAGCGAACACTGAAGCTTTCTTT.

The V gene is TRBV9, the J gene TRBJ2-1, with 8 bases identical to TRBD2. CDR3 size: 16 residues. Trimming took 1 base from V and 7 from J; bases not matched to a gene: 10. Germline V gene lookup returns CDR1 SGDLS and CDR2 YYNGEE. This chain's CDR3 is CASSVTPTGGKNEQFF. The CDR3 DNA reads TGTGCCAGCAGCGTAACACCTACGGGGGGGAAGAATGAGCAGTTCTTC.

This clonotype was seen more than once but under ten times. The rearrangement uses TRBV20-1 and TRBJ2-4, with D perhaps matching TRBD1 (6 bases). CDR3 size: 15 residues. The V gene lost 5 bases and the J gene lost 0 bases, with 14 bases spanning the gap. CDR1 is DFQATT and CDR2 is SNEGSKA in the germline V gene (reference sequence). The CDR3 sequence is CSAVDSDLAKNIQYF. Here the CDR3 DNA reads TGCAGTGCTGTGGACAGTGACCTAGCCAAAAACATTCAGTACTTC.

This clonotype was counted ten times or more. As DNA, the CDR3 is TGTGCCAGCAGCTATTCCGGGACAGGGGGGGACATTCAGTACTTC. This gives the protein CASSYSGTGGDIQYF. The chain carries TRBV4-2 and TRBJ2-4; 11 bases map to TRBD1. V dropped 5 bases and J dropped 8; count of bases not matched to a gene: 8. Germline assignment: CDR1 LGHNA and CDR2 YNFKEQ. The CDR3 is made up of 15 amino acids.

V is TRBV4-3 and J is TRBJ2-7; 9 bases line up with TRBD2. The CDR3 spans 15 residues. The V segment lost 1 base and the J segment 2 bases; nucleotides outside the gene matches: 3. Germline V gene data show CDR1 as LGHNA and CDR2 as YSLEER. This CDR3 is CASSQGAGGPYEQYF. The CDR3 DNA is TGCGCCAGCAGCCAAGGAGCGGGGGGCCCCTACGAGCAGTACTTC.

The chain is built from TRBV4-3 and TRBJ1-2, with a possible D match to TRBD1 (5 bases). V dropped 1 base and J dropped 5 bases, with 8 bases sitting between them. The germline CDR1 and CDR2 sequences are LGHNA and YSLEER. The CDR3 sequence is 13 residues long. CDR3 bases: TGCGCCAGCAGCCAAGGGGGGGATTATGGCTACACCTTC. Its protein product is CASSQGGDYGYTF.

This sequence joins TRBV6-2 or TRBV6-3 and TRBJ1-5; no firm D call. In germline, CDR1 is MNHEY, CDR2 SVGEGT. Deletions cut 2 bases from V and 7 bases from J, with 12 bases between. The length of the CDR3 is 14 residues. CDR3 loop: CASSYAGEGQPQHF. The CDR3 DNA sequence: TGTGCCAGCAGTTACGCTGGGGAAGGCCAGCCCCAGCATTTT.

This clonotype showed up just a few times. DNA for the CDR3: TGTGCCTCCTTCCAAGGGACAGGTAGGATTGAAGCTTTCTTT. As protein: CASFQGTGRIEAFF. The rearrangement joins TRBV6-2 or TRBV6-3 to TRBJ1-1, with 8 positions matching TRBD1. J was trimmed by 7 bases and V by 11 bases; bases with no gene match: 15. The CDR3 contains 14 residues. Germline CDR1 and CDR2: MNHEY and SVGEGT.